This T cell receptor beta chain emerged from a study of cytomegalovirus exposure and HLA in healthy donors. About the study: From some 190 million T cells, an earlier analysis saw some 120 million unique TCR beta sequences.

Germline V gives CDR1 SNHLY, CDR2 FYNNEI. Trimming cost V 1 base and J 7 bases; bases outside gene matches: 9. The CDR3 covers 15 residues. Vbeta (60) and Jbeta (13) primers were used in the PCR. Measured with immunoSEQ multiplex PCR; TCRdb has only the in-frame clones, and not every one. The sample lists tens of thousands of clones, around 77% occurring once. This receptor was taken from a woman in her thirties or forties in good health and CMV-seropositive. This chain connects TRBV2 to TRBJ2-7, with 8 bases fitting TRBD2. Sequenced sample: PBMCs. CDR3 loop: CASSEEGLAREEQYF. The CDR3 DNA reads TGTGCCAGCAGTGAAGAAGGACTAGCTAGGGAGGAGCAGTACTTC.